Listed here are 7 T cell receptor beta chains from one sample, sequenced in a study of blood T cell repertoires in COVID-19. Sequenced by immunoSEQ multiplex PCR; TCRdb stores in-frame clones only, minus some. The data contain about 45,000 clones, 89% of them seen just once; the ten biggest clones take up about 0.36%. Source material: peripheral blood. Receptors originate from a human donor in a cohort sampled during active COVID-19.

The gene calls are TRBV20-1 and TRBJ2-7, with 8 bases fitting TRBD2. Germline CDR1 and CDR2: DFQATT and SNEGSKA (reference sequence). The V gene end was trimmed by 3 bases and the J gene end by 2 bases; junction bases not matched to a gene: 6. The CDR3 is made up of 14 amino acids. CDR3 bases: TGCAGTGCTAGTGCTAGCGGGTCGACCTACGAGCAGTACTTC. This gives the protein CSASASGSTYEQYF.

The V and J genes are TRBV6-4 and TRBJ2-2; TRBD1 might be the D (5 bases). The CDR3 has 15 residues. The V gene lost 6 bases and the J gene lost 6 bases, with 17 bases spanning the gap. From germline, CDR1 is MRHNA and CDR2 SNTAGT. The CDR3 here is CASRTEQGSPGELFF. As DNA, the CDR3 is TGTGCCAGCAGGACGGAGCAGGGTAGTCCCGGGGAGCTGTTTTTT.

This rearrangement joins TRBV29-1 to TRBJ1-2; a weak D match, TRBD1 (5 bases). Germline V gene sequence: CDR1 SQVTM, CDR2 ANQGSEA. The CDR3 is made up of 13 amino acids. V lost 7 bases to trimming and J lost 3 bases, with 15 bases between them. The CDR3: CSAPTGGDYGYTF. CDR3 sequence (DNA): TGCAGCGCCCCTACCGGGGGTGACTATGGCTACACCTTC.

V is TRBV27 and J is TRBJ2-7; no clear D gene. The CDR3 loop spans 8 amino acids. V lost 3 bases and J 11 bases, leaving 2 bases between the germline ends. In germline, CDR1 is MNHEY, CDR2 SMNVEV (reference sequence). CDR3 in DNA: TGTGCCAGCAGTTTCGAGTACTTC. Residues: CASSFEYF.

In nucleotides, the CDR3 is TGTGCCAGCAGTTCCGGACTAACCTACGAGCAGTACTTC. It is translated as CASSSGLTYEQYF. V and J are TRBV12-3 or TRBV12-4 and TRBJ2-7; D might be TRBD2 (6 bases). V lost 4 bases to trimming and J lost 2 bases, with 9 bases between them. The CDR3 sequence is 13 residues long.

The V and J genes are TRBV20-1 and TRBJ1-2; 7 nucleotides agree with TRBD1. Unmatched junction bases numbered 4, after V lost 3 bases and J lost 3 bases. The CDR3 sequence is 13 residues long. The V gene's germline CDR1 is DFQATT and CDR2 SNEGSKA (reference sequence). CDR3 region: CSASKGTDYGYTF. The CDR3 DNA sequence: TGCAGTGCTAGTAAAGGGACAGACTATGGCTACACCTTC.

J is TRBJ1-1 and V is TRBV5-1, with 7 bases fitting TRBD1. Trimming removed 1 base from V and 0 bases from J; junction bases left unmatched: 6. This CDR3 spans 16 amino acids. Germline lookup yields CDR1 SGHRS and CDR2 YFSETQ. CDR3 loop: CASSLTGVVMNTEAFF. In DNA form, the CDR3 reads TGCGCCAGCAGCTTGACAGGGGTCGTAATGAACACTGAAGCTTTCTTT. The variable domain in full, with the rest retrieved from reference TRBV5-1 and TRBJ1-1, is KAGVTQTPRYLIKTRGQQVTLSCSPISGHRSVSWYQQTPGQGLQFLFEYFSETQRNKGNFPGRFSGRQFSNSRSEMNVSTLELGDSALYLCASSLTGVVMNTEAFFGQGTRLTVV.